These T cell receptor beta chains were read from a single sample in a study of tumor-infiltrating lymphocytes in primary liver carcinoma. MiXCR, applied by TCRdb to the multiplex PCR reads, yields one record per CDR3 protein. The sample contains approximately 330,000 distinct CDR3 sequences, 65% of which appear only once. Input material: peripheral blood. The receptors were sampled from a man in his forties or fifties with primary liver carcinoma and hepatitis B virus infection. Each CDR3 is given without its conserved first and last residue. Each record gives: D gene, V gene, CDR3 protein. The D gene is left open where the match is weak.

TRBD1 | TRBV5-1 | ASSLDRDNEQF
TRBD2 | TRBV5-6 | ASSRSGSGYNEQF
- | TRBV12-3/TRBV12-4 | ASSPAGRNQETQY
TRBD2 | TRBV11-2 | ASSSGLTGGETQY
- | TRBV5-4 | ASSSVGQRGYGYT
TRBD1 | TRBV11-2 | ANSFGTGAYQQY
TRBD2 | TRBV4-1 | ASSQAASGAYEQY
- | TRBV6-1 | ASSEAPRRPPQH
TRBD2 | TRBV7-9 | ASSLGTSGNTQY
- | TRBV28 | ASSQYSYEQY
- | TRBV6-1 | ARSELSGPYT
TRBD1 | TRBV29-1 | SVELTGGYTGDTEAF
- | TRBV18 | ASSPRVKNTGELF
- | TRBV4-1 | ASSHTPLAGEQY
TRBD2 | TRBV11-1 | ASSQGTSESSEQF
- | TRBV6-5 | ARSYRYEQY
- | TRBV11-3 | ASSLGGFGERY
- | TRBV11-2 | ASSPGREKLF
- | TRBV4-1 | ASSPNVVVSNQPRH
- | TRBV29-1 | SVEGPVHFQETQY
- | TRBV7-9 | ASAAGGRNQPQH
- | TRBV6-5 | ASRGYSYEQY
TRBD1 | TRBV6-2/TRBV6-3 | ASTRGQSGELF
TRBD1 | TRBV7-9 | VSSRTGGLQETQY
TRBD2 | TRBV7-8 | ASSLGASGRSGDLF
TRBD2 | TRBV10-3 | AITGGLALVNEQF
- | TRBV7-9 | ASSLTYNQQF
- | TRBV11-2 | ASIPISWAYEQY
- | TRBV10-3 | AISETEVYEQY
- | TRBV11-2 | ASRPRNPTDTQY
TRBD2 | TRBV6-5 | AGNPSGNFNNEQF
TRBD1 | TRBV11-2 | ASSSTHGTAYEQY
- | TRBV6-6 | ASSGAEGDTWYGYT
- | TRBV29-1 | SVAVQGIEAF
TRBD2 | TRBV10-3 | GITLAGAVMGNEQF
- | TRBV11-2 | ASSPTENTEVF
- | TRBV28 | ASGGGANEKLF
- | TRBV29-1 | SVEPGAREQL
TRBD2 | TRBV28 | ASRYATSGTYNEQF
- | TRBV10-2 | ASSHTWHIQY
TRBD2 | TRBV6-5 | ASSYGRGPKRSYNEQF
TRBD1 | TRBV11-2 | ASIRDRITYEQY
- | TRBV6-1 | ASSKDRGQGFNQPQH
- | TRBV11-2 | ASSLNRVYEQY
- | TRBV10-3 | SISGVTAAYEQY
TRBD2 | TRBV28 | ASNSALESAGVRSTDTQY